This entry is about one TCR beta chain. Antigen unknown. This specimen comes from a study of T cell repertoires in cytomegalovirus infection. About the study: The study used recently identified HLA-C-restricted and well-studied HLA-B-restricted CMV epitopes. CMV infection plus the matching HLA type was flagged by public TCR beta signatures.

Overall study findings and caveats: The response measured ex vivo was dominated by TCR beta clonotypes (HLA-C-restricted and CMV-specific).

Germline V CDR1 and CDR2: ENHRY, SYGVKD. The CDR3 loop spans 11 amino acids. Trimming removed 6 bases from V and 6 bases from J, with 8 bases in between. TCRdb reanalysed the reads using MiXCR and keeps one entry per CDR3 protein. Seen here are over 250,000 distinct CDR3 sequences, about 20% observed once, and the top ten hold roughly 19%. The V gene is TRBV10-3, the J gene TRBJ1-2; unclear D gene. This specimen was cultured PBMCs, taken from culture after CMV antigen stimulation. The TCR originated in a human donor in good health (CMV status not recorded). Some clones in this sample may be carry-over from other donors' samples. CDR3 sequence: CAIRVDNGYTF. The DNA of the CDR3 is TGTGCCATCAGGGTGGATAATGGCTACACCTTC.